One sample yielded the 5 T cell receptor beta chains listed below, sequenced in a study of beta chain features in type 1 diabetes. Since all of the isolated RNA was reverse transcribed, expressed TCRB transcripts were what got sequenced. Sequencing used immunoSEQ multiplex PCR; TCRdb keeps in-frame clones, though not all of them. This repertoire shows 430,000 or so clones, about 10% found once; its top ten account for roughly 0.046%. Material for sequencing was naive CD4+ T cells from blood. The receptors originated from a woman aged 18-29 years in good health.

The chain recombines TRBV5-1 with TRBJ2-2; no definite D call. Germline-derived CDR1 and CDR2 are SGHRS and YFSETQ. V lost 0 bases, J lost 7 bases, and 16 bases lay in between. This CDR3 region has 16 residues. The CDR3 spells CASSLELAHLGGELFF. DNA for the CDR3: TGCGCCAGCAGCTTGGAGTTGGCACATCTTGGCGGGGAGCTGTTTTTT.

This clone came up a few times. The gene calls are TRBV7-9 and TRBJ1-1; D not certain. The germline gives CDR1 SEHNR, CDR2 FQNEAQ (reference sequence). This CDR3 contains 11 residues. V lost 6 bases, J lost 4 bases, and 6 bases lay in between. The CDR3 loop reads CASSRSTEAFF. The CDR3 bases are TGTGCCAGCAGTCGCAGCACTGAAGCTTTCTTT.

This clone was detected only a few times. The V call is TRBV14, the J call TRBJ2-7; 7 positions match TRBD2. The germline V gene has CDR1 SGHDN and CDR2 FVKESK. The CDR3 sequence is 16 residues long. J gave up 0 bases and V 0 bases, and 5 bases lay outside the gene matches. The CDR3 sequence is CASSQEPSGSSYEQYF. As DNA, the CDR3 is TGTGCCAGCAGCCAAGAACCTAGCGGAAGCTCCTACGAGCAGTACTTC.

This clone was recorded a few times. This chain links TRBV9 with TRBJ2-3; 8 bases are a match to TRBD2. J was trimmed by 6 bases and V by 2 bases; bases with no gene match: 8. The CDR3 loop spans 15 amino acids. Germline V gene sequence: CDR1 SGDLS, CDR2 YYNGEE. The CDR3 nucleotides are TGTGCCAGCAGCGTCTGGCGGGGGGCCATGGATACGCAGTATTTT. Translating gives CASSVWRGAMDTQYF.

This clone turned up a few times. The rearrangement links TRBV14 to TRBJ1-3, with a weak D call TRBD1 (5 bases). The germline CDR1 and CDR2 sequences are SGHDN and FVKESK. The germline V and J ends were trimmed by 4 bases and 4 bases, with 14 bases remaining between them. This CDR3 spans 15 amino acids. The DNA of the CDR3 is TGTGCCAGCAGCCTCCGTAGGGGCGTCGGAAACACCATATATTTT. Translation: CASSLRRGVGNTIYF.